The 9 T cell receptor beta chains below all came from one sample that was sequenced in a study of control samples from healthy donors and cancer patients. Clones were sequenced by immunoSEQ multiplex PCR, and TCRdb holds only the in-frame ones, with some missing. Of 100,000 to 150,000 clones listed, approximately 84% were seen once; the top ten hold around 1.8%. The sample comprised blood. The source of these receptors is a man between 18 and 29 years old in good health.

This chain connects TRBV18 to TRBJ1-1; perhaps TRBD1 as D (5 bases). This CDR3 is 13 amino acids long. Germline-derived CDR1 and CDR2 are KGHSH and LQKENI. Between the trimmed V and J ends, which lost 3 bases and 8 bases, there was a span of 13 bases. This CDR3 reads CASSPFEGTEAFF. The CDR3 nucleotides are TGTGCCAGCTCACCGTTTGAGGGGACCGAAGCTTTCTTT.

The CDR3 spells CASSLNVRVEGDTQYF. The CDR3 nucleotides read TGTGCCAGCAGTTTAAATGTTAGGGTTGAAGGAGATACGCAGTATTTT. The chain employs TRBV27 and TRBJ2-3; D is undetermined. Per the germline V gene, CDR1 is MNHEY and CDR2 is SMNVEV (reference sequence). The CDR3 has 16 amino acids. The V end was cut by 2 bases, the J end by 5 bases, with 17 bases between.

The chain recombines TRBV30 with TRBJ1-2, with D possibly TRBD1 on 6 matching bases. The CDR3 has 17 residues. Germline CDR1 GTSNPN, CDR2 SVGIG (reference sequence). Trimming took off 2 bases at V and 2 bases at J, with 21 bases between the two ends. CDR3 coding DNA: TGTGCCTGGAGTCCCCCGGACAGCCCAAGGGGAAACTATGGCTACACCTTC. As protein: CAWSPPDSPRGNYGYTF.

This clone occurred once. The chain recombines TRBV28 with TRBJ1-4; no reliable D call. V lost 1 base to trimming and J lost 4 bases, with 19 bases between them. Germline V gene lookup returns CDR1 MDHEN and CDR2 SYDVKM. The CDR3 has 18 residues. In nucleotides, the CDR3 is TGTGCCAGCAGTTTATTACCCCGATGGGCAAATTTTAATGAAAAACTGTTTTTT. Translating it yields CASSLLPRWANFNEKLFF.

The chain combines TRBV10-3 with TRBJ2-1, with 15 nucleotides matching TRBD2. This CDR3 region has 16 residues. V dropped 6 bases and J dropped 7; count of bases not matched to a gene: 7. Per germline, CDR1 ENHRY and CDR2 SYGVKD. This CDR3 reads CAIRDPGTSGRNEQFF. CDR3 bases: TGTGCCATCAGGGACCCCGGGACTAGCGGGAGGAATGAGCAGTTCTTC.

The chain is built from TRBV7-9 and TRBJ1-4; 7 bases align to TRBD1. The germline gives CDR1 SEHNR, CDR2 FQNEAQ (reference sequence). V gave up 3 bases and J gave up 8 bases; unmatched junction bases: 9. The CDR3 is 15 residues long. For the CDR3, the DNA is TGTGCCAGCAGCTTTACAGGGGCGTCAGGCGAAAAACTGTTTTTT. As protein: CASSFTGASGEKLFF.

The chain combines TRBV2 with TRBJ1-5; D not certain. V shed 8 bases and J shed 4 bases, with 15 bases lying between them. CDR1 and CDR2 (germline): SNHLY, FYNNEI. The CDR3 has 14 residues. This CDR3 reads CASRTGRTNQPQHF. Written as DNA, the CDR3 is TGTGCCAGCCGAACCGGACGGACGAATCAGCCCCAGCATTTT.

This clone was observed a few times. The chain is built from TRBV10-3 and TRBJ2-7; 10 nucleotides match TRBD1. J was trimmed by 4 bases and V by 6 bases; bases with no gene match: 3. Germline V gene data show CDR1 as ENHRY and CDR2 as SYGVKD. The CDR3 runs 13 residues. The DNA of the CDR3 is TGTGCCATCAGCCCGGGACAGGGGTACGAGCAGTACTTC. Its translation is CAISPGQGYEQYF.

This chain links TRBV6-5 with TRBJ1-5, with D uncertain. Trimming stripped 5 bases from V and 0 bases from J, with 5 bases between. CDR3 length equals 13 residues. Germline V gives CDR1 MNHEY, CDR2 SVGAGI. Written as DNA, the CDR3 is TGTGCCAGCAGTACCACTAGCAATCAGCCCCAGCATTTT. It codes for CASSTTSNQPQHF.